These 10 T cell receptor beta chains were sequenced from one sample in a study of blood T cell repertoires in COVID-19. Using immunoSEQ multiplex PCR, the repertoire was profiled, and TCRdb retains in-frame clones only, with some absent. The table has 120,000 or so clones, 85% seen once. Sequenced material: peripheral blood. All receptors come from a woman older than 75 with acute or convalescent COVID-19.

This clone was seen just once. CDR3 sequence: CASSLETGQLNTEAFF. CDR3 nucleotides: TGTGCCAGCAGCTTAGAGACCGGACAGTTGAACACTGAAGCTTTCTTT. The chain uses TRBV11-3 and TRBJ1-1; the D gene is possibly TRBD1 (6 bases). The V gene's germline CDR1 is SGHNT and CDR2 YENEEA. Trimming cost V 0 bases and J 0 bases, with 11 bases left between them. The CDR3 spans 16 residues. The variable domain in full, completed from reference TRBV11-3 and TRBJ1-1, reads EAGVVQSPRYKIIEKKQPVAFWCNPISGHNTLYWYLQNLGQGPELLIRYENEEAVDDSQLPKDRFSAERLKGVDSTLKIQPAELGDSAVYLCASSLETGQLNTEAFFGQGTRLTVV.

The rearrangement joins TRBV4-2 to TRBJ1-3, with TRBD1 as a possible D gene (6 bases). Deletions cut 1 base from V and 4 bases from J, with 14 bases between. Germline V gene lookup returns CDR1 LGHNA and CDR2 YNFKEQ. The CDR3 spans 16 residues. In nucleotides, the CDR3 is TGTGCCAGCAGCCAAGTAACAGGGTCTAGGGGAAACACCATATATTTT. Amino acid sequence: CASSQVTGSRGNTIYF.

This rearrangement joins TRBV18 to TRBJ2-1, with TRBD1 identical over 10 bases. This CDR3 is 20 amino acids long. The germline gives CDR1 KGHSH, CDR2 LQKENI. With 6 bases clipped from V and 0 bases from J, the junction kept 17 bases outside the gene matches. The CDR3 is CASSPFPGQGSTGSYNEQFF. CDR3 nucleotide sequence: TGTGCCAGCTCGCCCTTTCCGGGACAGGGGTCGACAGGCTCCTACAATGAGCAGTTCTTC.

The CDR3 sequence: CASSDRQDSPLHF. The DNA for the CDR3 is TGTGCCAGCAGCGACAGGCAGGACTCACCCCTCCACTTT. The genes are TRBV5-4 and TRBJ1-6; the D gene is possibly TRBD1 (6 bases). Germline V CDR1 and CDR2: SGHNT, YYREEE (reference sequence). V was cut by 4 bases and J by 10 bases, with 12 bases left in between. The CDR3 contains 13 residues.

The gene calls are TRBV6-5 and TRBJ1-5; 8 bases agree with TRBD1. The germline V gene has CDR1 MNHEY and CDR2 SVGAGI. Unmatched junction bases numbered 3, after V lost 6 bases and J lost 5 bases. This CDR3 is built from 13 residues. CDR3 region: CASSPDRDQPQHF. The CDR3, as DNA: TGTGCCAGCAGCCCGGACAGGGATCAGCCCCAGCATTTT.

The V call is TRBV18, the J call TRBJ1-2; D might be TRBD1 (5 bases). Trimming cost V 6 bases and J 6 bases, with 20 bases left between them. This CDR3 spans 15 amino acids. Germline lookup yields CDR1 KGHSH and CDR2 LQKENI. CDR3 in DNA: TGTGCCAGCTCCGACATTACCTTAAAAGGGGATGGCTACACCTTC. Translated, it gives CASSDITLKGDGYTF.

The rearrangement uses TRBV18 and TRBJ1-1; 9 nucleotides align to TRBD1. The CDR3 length is 15 residues. V dropped 7 bases and J dropped 4; count of bases not matched to a gene: 10. Per the germline V gene, CDR1 is KGHSH and CDR2 is LQKENI. The chain's CDR3 is CASFSQGAGTTEAFF. The DNA for the CDR3 is TGTGCCAGCTTTTCACAGGGGGCAGGGACCACTGAAGCTTTCTTT.

The V gene is TRBV2, the J gene TRBJ1-1; 9 bases are shared with TRBD1. The CDR3 consists of 15 residues. With V trimmed by 5 bases and J by 7 bases, 11 bases remained unmatched. Germline V CDR1 and CDR2: SNHLY, FYNNEI. DNA for the CDR3: TGTGCCAGCAGTTTCGTACAGGGGGCGGAGGGTGAAGCTTTCTTT. It translates to CASSFVQGAEGEAFF.

The chain links TRBV6-2 or TRBV6-3 to TRBJ1-2; TRBD1 is a possible D gene (6 bases). Germline assignment: CDR1 MNHEY and CDR2 SVGEGT. CDR3 size: 13 residues. The V end was cut by 5 bases, the J end by 2 bases, with 9 bases between. This chain's CDR3 is CASSRQENYGYTF. The CDR3 DNA reads TGTGCCAGCAGTAGACAGGAGAACTATGGCTACACCTTC.

This chain joins TRBV19 and TRBJ2-3, with 8 bases aligning to TRBD1. Germline V gives CDR1 LNHDA, CDR2 SQIVND (reference sequence). The CDR3 length is 15 residues. Unmatched junction bases numbered 9, after V lost 8 bases and J lost 2 bases. The CDR3 protein is CASANPGQVTDTQYF. The CDR3 coding sequence is TGTGCCAGTGCTAATCCGGGACAGGTCACAGATACGCAGTATTTT.